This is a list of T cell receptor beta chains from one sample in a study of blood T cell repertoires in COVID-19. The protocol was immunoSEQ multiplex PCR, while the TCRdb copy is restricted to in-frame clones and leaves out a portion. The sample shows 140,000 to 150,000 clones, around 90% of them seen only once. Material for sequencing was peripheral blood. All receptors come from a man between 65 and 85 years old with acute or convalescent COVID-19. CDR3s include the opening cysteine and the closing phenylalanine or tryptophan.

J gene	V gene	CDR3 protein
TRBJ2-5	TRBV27	CASRLTFQETQYF
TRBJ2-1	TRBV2	CASSEAQEGKQFF
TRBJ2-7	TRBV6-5	CASRGTGTYEQYF
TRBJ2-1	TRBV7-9	CASSSGQGIDEQFF
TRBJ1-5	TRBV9	CASSGGGTNQPQHF
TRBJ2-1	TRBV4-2	CASSQELAGGPRDEQFF
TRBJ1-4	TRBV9	CASSEGQVANEKLFF
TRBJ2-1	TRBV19	CASTSGLGRYNEQFF
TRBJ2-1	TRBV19	CASMELRDGVEQFF
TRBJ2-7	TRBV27	CASRYQQGFYEQYF
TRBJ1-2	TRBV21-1	CASSQSSRGHGYTF
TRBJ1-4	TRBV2	CASSANRGLKEKLFF
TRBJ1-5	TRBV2	CASSEARIPRRSNQPQHF
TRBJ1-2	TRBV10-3	CAISEQGSYGYTF
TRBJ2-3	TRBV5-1	CASSFQVPLGTDTQYF
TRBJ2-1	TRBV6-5	CASTGTSYNEQFF
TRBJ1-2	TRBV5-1	CASSPGQGGYGYTF
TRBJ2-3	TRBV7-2	CASSFGLEVTDTQYF
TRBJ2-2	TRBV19	CASSGDRALTGELFF
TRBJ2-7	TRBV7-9	CASSLDRTYEQYF
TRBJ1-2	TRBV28	CASSFGGKQGIHGYTF
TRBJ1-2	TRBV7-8	CASSWGVDGSVGYTF
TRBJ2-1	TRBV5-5	CASSLAGLAGDEQFF
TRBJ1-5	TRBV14	CASSQERRGGASNQPQHF
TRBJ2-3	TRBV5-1	CASTPFPTGGAADTQYF
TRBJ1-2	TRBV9	CASSVDLREASGYTF